This T cell receptor (beta chain) was retrieved from a study of beta chain features in type 1 diabetes. For the study at large: Sorted cells, about 98,000,000 in number, were examined across all samples.

This clone was detected only a few times. The antigen is unknown. cDNA synthesis used the whole RNA isolate, giving expressed TCRB sequences. Some clones are missing from TCRdb's copy, which holds only in-frame ones; the method was immunoSEQ multiplex PCR. This table has about 150,000 clones, about 50% appearing once. Notes on the study in general: The study found that naive, central memory and Treg TCRB repertoires appeared more similar in patients than in healthy donors.

The CDR3 totals 14 residues. V lost 3 bases and J lost 2; bases outside the gene matches: 1. The V gene's germline CDR1 is MNHEY and CDR2 SMNVEV (reference sequence). The TCR comes from a man between 18 and 35 years old in good health. The sample consisted of Tregs from blood. The V gene is TRBV27, the J gene TRBJ1-5; 7 bases map to TRBD1. CDR3 in DNA: TGTGCCAGCAGTTTTGGACAGGGCAATCAGCCCCAGCATTTT. It specifies CASSFGQGNQPQHF.